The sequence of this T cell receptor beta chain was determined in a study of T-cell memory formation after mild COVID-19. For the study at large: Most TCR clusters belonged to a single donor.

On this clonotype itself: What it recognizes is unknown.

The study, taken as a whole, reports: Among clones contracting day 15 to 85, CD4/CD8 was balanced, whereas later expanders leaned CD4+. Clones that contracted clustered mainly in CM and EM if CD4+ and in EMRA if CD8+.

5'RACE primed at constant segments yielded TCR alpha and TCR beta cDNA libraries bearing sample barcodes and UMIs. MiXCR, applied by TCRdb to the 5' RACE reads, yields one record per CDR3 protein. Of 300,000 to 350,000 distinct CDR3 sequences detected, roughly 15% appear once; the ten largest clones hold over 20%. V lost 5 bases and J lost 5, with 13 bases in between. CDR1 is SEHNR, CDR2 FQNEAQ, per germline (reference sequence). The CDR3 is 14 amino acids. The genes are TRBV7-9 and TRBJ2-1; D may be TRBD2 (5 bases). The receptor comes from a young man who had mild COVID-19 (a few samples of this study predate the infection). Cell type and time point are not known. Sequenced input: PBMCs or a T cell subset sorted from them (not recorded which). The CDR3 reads CASSPGLGDNEQFF. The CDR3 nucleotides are TGTGCCAGCAGCCCCGGTTTGGGAGACAATGAGCAGTTCTTC.